These 19 T cell receptor beta chains were sequenced from one sample in a study of blood T cell repertoires in COVID-19 (TCRdb year 2020). Library generation was performed with the immunoSEQ multiplex PCR assay. TCRdb obtained this table from immuneACCESS and retained in-frame rearrangements with V and J assigned. These tables miss some clones; where compared with another copy, unresolved V genes account for less than half of the shortfall, and the remainder is unexplained. Here the sample has tens of thousands of clones; 89% occur a single time. The ten largest clones add up to under 5.5% of the sample. Sequencing used peripheral blood. These TCRs come from a man in his 60s with COVID-19, enrolled during active disease.

The chain is built from TRBV9 and TRBJ2-7; no firm D call. The CDR3 runs 15 residues. Germline values: CDR1 SGDLS, CDR2 YYNGEE. V lost 4 bases and J 3 bases, leaving 17 bases between the germline ends. The CDR3 loop is CASSISSVAFYEQYF. The CDR3 bases are TGTGCCAGCAGCATCTCATCAGTCGCCTTCTACGAGCAGTACTTC.

This rearrangement joins TRBV6-1 to TRBJ2-7; 11 bases fit TRBD2. CDR3 length: 16 amino acids. Germline trimming cut 2 bases from V and 3 bases from J; bases unmatched to any gene: 6. CDR1 MNHNS and CDR2 SASEGT come from the germline V gene. The CDR3 nucleotides read TGTGCCAGCAGTGAAAGACTAGCGGGAAGTAGCTACGAGCAGTACTTC. This encodes CASSERLAGSSYEQYF.

The rearrangement joins TRBV9 to TRBJ1-1, with 8 nucleotides matching TRBD1. Germline loops: CDR1 SGDLS, CDR2 YYNGEE. V was pared by 1 base and J by 0 bases, with 5 bases of the junction left unmatched. The CDR3 sequence is 16 residues long. The CDR3 protein is CASSVNRGALNTEAFF. The CDR3 nucleotides are TGTGCCAGCAGCGTAAACAGGGGGGCGTTGAACACTGAAGCTTTCTTT.

This clone occurred once. This chain joins TRBV15 and TRBJ1-5; 9 bases are shared with TRBD1. Trimming took 6 bases from V and 6 from J; bases not matched to a gene: 6. The CDR3 covers 14 residues. Germline V gene lookup returns CDR1 LNHNV and CDR2 YYDKDF (reference sequence). The CDR3 spells CATRMDRGGQPQHF. In nucleotides, the CDR3 is TGTGCCACCAGGATGGACAGGGGAGGTCAGCCCCAGCATTTT. The whole variable domain, filled in from reference TRBV15 and TRBJ1-5, reads DAMVIQNPRYQVTQFGKPVTLSCSQTLNHNVMYWYQQKSSQAPKLLFHYYDKDFNNEADTPDNFQSRRPNTSFCFLDIRSPGLGDTAMYLCATRMDRGGQPQHFGDGTRLSIL.

The chain combines TRBV11-2 with TRBJ1-2; D gene ambiguous. The V gene lost 1 base and the J gene lost 7 bases, with 16 bases spanning the gap. Germline V CDR1 and CDR2: SGHAT, FQNNGV. This CDR3 contains 15 residues. In nucleotides, the CDR3 is TGTGCCAGCAGCTTAGGAGCCAGGCCCGGAGGTGGCTACACCTTC. It translates to CASSLGARPGGGYTF.

The gene calls are TRBV28 and TRBJ2-1; no firm D call. Trimming pared 5 bases from V and 5 bases from J, leaving 34 bases between. There are 21 residues in the CDR3. Germline CDR1 MDHEN, CDR2 SYDVKM. The DNA for the CDR3 is TGTGCCAGCAGTCATTTCGCGGCAGACGCCTATTTCGGAGTGGGTAACAATGAGCAGTTCTTC. Amino acid sequence: CASSHFAADAYFGVGNNEQFF.

CDR3 bases: TGTGCCAGCAGCTTGGCCCCGGCGGGAGGGCCGGAGACCCAGTACTTC. Its protein product is CASSLAPAGGPETQYF. The chain couples TRBV5-4 to TRBJ2-5, with 9 bases aligning to TRBD2. The junction had 8 bases not matched to a gene; V was cut back by 0 bases and J by 5 bases. This CDR3 spans 16 amino acids. CDR1 and CDR2 (germline): SGHNT, YYREEE (reference sequence).

The rearrangement uses TRBV24-1 and TRBJ1-5; D is perhaps TRBD1 (5 bases). Trimming left V 5 bases short and J 7 bases short, with 11 bases between. Germline V gives CDR1 KGHDR, CDR2 SFDVKD. The CDR3 runs 13 residues. The CDR3 nucleotides are TGTGCCACCAGTGTTGGGGGGAGCCAGCCCCAGCATTTT. This sequence encodes CATSVGGSQPQHF.

The chain employs TRBV19 and TRBJ1-1; the D is unclear. V was shortened by 3 bases and J by 0 bases, with 11 bases between the two germline ends. The CDR3 is 15 residues long. Germline V CDR1 and CDR2: LNHDA, SQIVND (reference sequence). CDR3 protein: CASSMAHGLNTEAFF. The DNA for the CDR3 is TGTGCCAGTAGTATGGCGCACGGGTTGAACACTGAAGCTTTCTTT.

As to this clone: This sample includes further DNA sequences coding for the same CDR3. The rearrangement links TRBV18 to TRBJ2-7, with D possibly being TRBD1 (6 bases). This CDR3 spans 14 amino acids. Germline values: CDR1 KGHSH, CDR2 LQKENI. V lost 2 bases and J 0 bases, leaving 8 bases between the germline ends. The CDR3 DNA sequence: TGTGCCAGCTCACCATCGGACAGCTCCTACGAGCAGTACTTC. This translates into CASSPSDSSYEQYF.

This chain joins TRBV24-1 and TRBJ2-1, with 8 bases matching TRBD2. The CDR3 covers 16 residues. The germline V gene has CDR1 KGHDR and CDR2 SFDVKD. V dropped 2 bases and J dropped 9; count of bases not matched to a gene: 11. CDR3 coding DNA: TGTGCCACCAGTGATTCAAGGACCCCGCGGGGGGCTGAGCAGTTCTTC. As protein: CATSDSRTPRGAEQFF.

V usage is TRBV19 and J usage is TRBJ2-1; D perhaps matches TRBD2 (6 bases). There are 15 residues in the CDR3. The V and J ends lost 3 bases and 1 base respectively, with 10 bases between them. Per the germline V gene, CDR1 is LNHDA and CDR2 is SQIVND (reference sequence). The CDR3 loop is CASSIGSGSYNEQFF. The CDR3 DNA follows: TGTGCCAGTAGTATCGGTAGCGGTTCCTACAATGAGCAGTTCTTC. Full variable domain (rest looked up from reference TRBV19 and TRBJ2-1): DGGITQSPKYLFRKEGQNVTLSCEQNLNHDAMYWYRQDPGQGLRLIYYSQIVNDFQKGDIAEGYSVSREKKESFPLTVTSAQKNPTAFYLCASSIGSGSYNEQFFGPGTRLTVL.

In this sample, this clone turned up once. V and J are TRBV25-1 and TRBJ2-3; TRBD2 aligns across 8 bases. J lost 4 bases, V lost 3 bases, and 9 bases had no gene match. Germline V gives CDR1 MGHDK, CDR2 SYGVNS. The CDR3 extends over 16 amino acids. The CDR3, as DNA: TGTGCCAGCAGTGATATGGTGGCGGGAGGCGCAGATACGCAGTATTTT. The encoded protein is CASSDMVAGGADTQYF.

The chain couples TRBV29-1 to TRBJ1-1; D perhaps matches TRBD1 (6 bases). Per the germline V gene, CDR1 is SQVTM and CDR2 is ANQGSEA. This CDR3 spans 14 amino acids. Trimming pared 4 bases from V and 7 bases from J, leaving 19 bases between. CDR3 region: CSVAQGPRDVEAFF. DNA of the CDR3: TGCAGCGTTGCCCAGGGGCCACGAGATGTTGAAGCTTTCTTT.

CDR3 sequence reads: CASSPTGGEATNEKLFF. The CDR3 DNA is TGTGCCAGCAGCCCCACAGGGGGAGAAGCAACTAATGAAAAACTGTTTTTT. J is TRBJ1-4 and V is TRBV7-9; 8 positions agree with TRBD1. The CDR3 totals 17 residues. V gave up 5 bases and J gave up 0 bases; unmatched junction bases: 8. Germline CDR1 reads SEHNR; CDR2 reads FQNEAQ (reference sequence).

The chain joins TRBV5-1 to TRBJ2-7; 7 nucleotides agree with TRBD1. Germline CDR1 reads SGHRS; CDR2 reads YFSETQ. Losses at the gene ends were 4 bases for V and 3 bases for J; bases not matched to a gene: 7. CDR3 length: 14 residues. Here the CDR3 reads CASSVRDRYYEQYF. The CDR3 DNA sequence: TGCGCCAGCAGCGTCCGGGACAGATACTACGAGCAGTACTTC.

Within the sample, this clone is medium-sized. The V gene is TRBV4-3, the J gene TRBJ1-4, with 8 bases that match TRBD1. Germline-derived CDR1 and CDR2 are LGHNA and YSLEER. CDR3 length: 18 amino acids. With 7 bases clipped from V and 1 base from J, the junction kept 14 bases outside the gene matches. As DNA, the CDR3 is TGCGCCAGCACTACCAGCCGGACAGGGAGAATAACTAATGAAAAACTGTTTTTT. Translated: CASTTSRTGRITNEKLFF.

The chain's CDR3 is CASSFPTGTGIYEQYF. The CDR3, as DNA: TGTGCCAGCAGCTTTCCAACCGGGACAGGGATTTACGAGCAGTACTTC. This sequence joins TRBV7-9 and TRBJ2-7; 9 bases match TRBD1. Germline V gives CDR1 SEHNR, CDR2 FQNEAQ (reference sequence). After removal of 3 bases from V and 4 bases from J, the junction contained 10 bases not matched to a gene. This CDR3 has 16 residues.

The rearrangement uses TRBV28 and TRBJ1-3; the D gene is possibly TRBD1 (5 bases). Germline V CDR1 and CDR2: MDHEN, SYDVKM. Trimming shortened V by 5 bases and J by 7 bases, and 15 bases separated the two germline ends. CDR3 length equals 14 residues. Written as DNA, the CDR3 is TGTGCCAGCAGTAGCGGGACTCCCAGGAACACCATATATTTT. Protein sequence: CASSSGTPRNTIYF.